The next 18 T cell receptor beta chains were all read from a single sample in a study of CD39 and CD103 CD8 tumor-infiltrating T cells. Profiled with immunoSEQ multiplex PCR; TCRdb holds only in-frame clones, not every one. The sample includes approximately 18,000 clones, approximately 90% of them seen just once. The sequencing sample was made of CD8+ T cells sorted from blood. Subset in this sample: total memory CD8 T cells (CD45RA-CCR7+/-) from blood or uninvolved lymph node. The receptors shown here come from a human donor with head and neck squamous cell carcinoma.

V is TRBV4-1 and J is TRBJ1-5, with D uncertain. The V and J ends lost 2 bases and 8 bases respectively, with 10 bases between them. This CDR3 is built from 13 residues. Per the germline V gene, CDR1 is MGHRA and CDR2 is YSYEKL. The CDR3, as DNA: TGCGCCAGCAGCCAATCCAGGACGGAGCCCCAGCATTTT. This encodes CASSQSRTEPQHF.

The chain uses TRBV19 and TRBJ2-7, with a tentative D call TRBD1 (6 bases). The CDR3 length is 13 residues. With 4 bases removed from V and 3 bases from J, the gap between germline ends came to 10 bases. Germline assignment: CDR1 LNHDA and CDR2 SQIVND (reference sequence). The CDR3 here is CASSTGQNYEQYF. CDR3 sequence (DNA): TGTGCCAGTAGTACAGGACAGAACTACGAGCAGTACTTC.

The CDR3 nucleotides are TGTGCCAGCAGCCATACGGTCCGGACCTATGGCTACACCTTC. Amino acid sequence: CASSHTVRTYGYTF. This chain connects TRBV7-8 to TRBJ1-2; D gene ambiguous. V was pared by 5 bases and J by 4 bases, with 14 bases between. The CDR3 covers 14 residues. Germline CDR1 reads SGHVS; CDR2 reads FQNEAQ.

The chain joins TRBV9 to TRBJ2-7; 8 positions agree with TRBD1. Germline assignment: CDR1 SGDLS and CDR2 YYNGEE. This CDR3 is built from 13 residues. V dropped 5 bases and J dropped 5; count of bases not matched to a gene: 6. The chain's CDR3 is CASSGQGSDEQYF. DNA of the CDR3: TGTGCCAGCAGTGGACAGGGATCTGACGAGCAGTACTTC.

The chain joins TRBV7-8 to TRBJ2-7, with D possibly being TRBD1 (6 bases). V was clipped by 2 bases and J by 5 bases, with 16 bases between them. CDR1 and CDR2 from the germline V gene are SGHVS and FQNEAQ. The CDR3 is 15 residues long. This CDR3 is CASSLWSVGADEQYF. Written as DNA, the CDR3 is TGTGCCAGCAGCTTATGGTCCGTGGGGGCAGACGAGCAGTACTTC.

The chain carries TRBV27 and TRBJ1-4; the D gene is possibly TRBD1 (6 bases). Germline CDR1 MNHEY, CDR2 SMNVEV (reference sequence). The CDR3 runs 15 residues. V was trimmed by 3 bases and J by 14 bases, leaving 22 bases between them. DNA for the CDR3: TGTGCCAGCAGTTTGTCGGGAGGAGGACAGAGAGTCCTGTTTTTT. It codes for CASSLSGGGQRVLFF.

The rearrangement joins TRBV9 to TRBJ2-7; D gene ambiguous. CDR3 length: 12 residues. Trimming left V 4 bases short and J 6 bases short, with 11 bases between. Germline values: CDR1 SGDLS, CDR2 YYNGEE. CDR3 region: CASSRNGPEQYF. CDR3 bases: TGTGCCAGCAGCCGGAACGGGCCCGAGCAGTACTTC.

The V and J genes are TRBV27 and TRBJ1-2, with D hard to call. Trimming removed 5 bases from V and 4 bases from J, with 11 bases in between. Germline lookup yields CDR1 MNHEY and CDR2 SMNVEV (reference sequence). CDR3 size: 13 residues. This CDR3 is CASSPQEFYGYTF. For the CDR3, the DNA is TGTGCCAGCAGTCCCCAGGAATTCTATGGCTACACCTTC.

This chain joins TRBV7-8 and TRBJ2-7; 7 nucleotides agree with TRBD1. J was trimmed by 5 bases and V by 4 bases; bases with no gene match: 14. The CDR3 covers 16 residues. Germline loops: CDR1 SGHVS, CDR2 FQNEAQ. As DNA, the CDR3 is TGTGCCAGCAGCTCACCCTTGACAGGGTACTCGAACGAGCAGTACTTC. This codes for CASSSPLTGYSNEQYF.

This chain connects TRBV19 to TRBJ2-7; 7 nucleotides line up with TRBD1. This CDR3 has 14 residues. Losses at the gene ends were 6 bases for V and 2 bases for J; bases not matched to a gene: 7. From germline, CDR1 is LNHDA and CDR2 SQIVND (reference sequence). The CDR3 reads CASSPTGTAYEQYF. The DNA of the CDR3 is TGTGCCAGTAGCCCGACAGGGACGGCCTACGAGCAGTACTTC.

CDR3 loop: CASSLGGMNTEAFF. CDR3 DNA sequence: TGTGCCAGCAGCTTAGGGGGGATGAACACTGAAGCTTTCTTT. The chain recombines TRBV7-6 with TRBJ1-1; maybe TRBD1 (5 bases). Germline CDR1 reads SGHVS; CDR2 reads FNYEAQ. Trimming stripped 1 base from V and 0 bases from J, with 6 bases between. This CDR3 has 14 amino acids.

The V and J genes are TRBV19 and TRBJ1-2, with D tentatively TRBD1 (5 bases). Germline values: CDR1 LNHDA, CDR2 SQIVND (reference sequence). The CDR3 extends over 14 amino acids. Trimming removed 5 bases from V and 4 bases from J, with 14 bases in between. CDR3 coding DNA: TGTGCCAGTAGTCAACCGGGACTCGTCTATGGCTACACCTTC. This codes for CASSQPGLVYGYTF.

The J gene is TRBJ1-2, the V gene TRBV11-2, with 7 bases that match TRBD1. V gave up 1 base and J gave up 4 bases; unmatched junction bases: 3. The germline gives CDR1 SGHAT, CDR2 FQNNGV. The CDR3 has 14 amino acids. Here the CDR3 reads CASSLGGTVYGYTF. CDR3 sequence (DNA): TGTGCCAGCAGCTTAGGGGGGACAGTCTATGGCTACACCTTC.

The V gene is TRBV5-4, the J gene TRBJ2-2, with TRBD2 matching over 14 bases. Germline V gives CDR1 SGHNT, CDR2 YYREEE (reference sequence). This CDR3 is 16 amino acids long. V was clipped by 4 bases and J by 7 bases; unmatched bases: 6. Written as DNA, the CDR3 is TGTGCCAGCAGCCCGACTAGCGGGGGGGCGATCGGGGAGCTGTTTTTT. As protein: CASSPTSGGAIGELFF. Variable domain in full (rest from reference TRBV5-4 and TRBJ2-2): ETGVTQSPTHLIKTRGQQVTLRCSSQSGHNTVSWYQQALGQGPQFIFQYYREEENGRGNFPPRFSGLQFPNYSSELNVNALELDDSALYLCASSPTSGGAIGELFFGEGSRLTVL.

The chain carries TRBV27 and TRBJ2-3; 13 bases map to TRBD2. Unmatched junction bases numbered 5, after V lost 5 bases and J lost 3 bases. The germline V gene has CDR1 MNHEY and CDR2 SMNVEV (reference sequence). The CDR3 loop spans 16 amino acids. For the CDR3, the DNA is TGTGCCAGCAGTCCACTAGCGGGGGGGCCTACAGATACGCAGTATTTT. It specifies CASSPLAGGPTDTQYF.

The chain carries TRBV5-4 and TRBJ1-1; TRBD1 matches at 8 bases. Germline assignment: CDR1 SGHNT and CDR2 YYREEE (reference sequence). The length of the CDR3 is 13 residues. The J segment lost 7 bases and the V segment lost 0 bases, leaving 2 bases of the junction unmatched. The CDR3 protein is CASSLATGGEAFF. For the CDR3, the DNA is TGTGCCAGCAGCTTGGCTACAGGGGGTGAAGCTTTCTTT.

This clone was counted a few times. V is TRBV29-1 and J is TRBJ2-1, with 14 bases that match TRBD2. This CDR3 is built from 16 residues. V lost 4 bases and J lost 3; bases outside the gene matches: 5. In germline, CDR1 is SQVTM, CDR2 ANQGSEA. The CDR3 DNA follows: TGCAGCGTTGTTGGACTAGCGGGGGGCTTCTACAATGAGCAGTTCTTC. Amino acid sequence: CSVVGLAGGFYNEQFF.

The V call is TRBV7-9, the J call TRBJ2-1; 9 bases fit TRBD2. Germline trimming cut 1 base from V and 8 bases from J; bases unmatched to any gene: 3. The CDR3 runs to 14 residues. Germline V gene lookup returns CDR1 SEHNR and CDR2 FQNEAQ (reference sequence). CDR3 DNA: TGTGCCAGCAGCTTAGGCGGGGGGGCTTATGAGCAGTTCTTC. Protein: CASSLGGGAYEQFF. Supplemented by reference TRBV7-9 and TRBJ2-1, the full variable domain reads DTGVSQNPRHKITKRGQNVTFRCDPISEHNRLYWYRQTLGQGPEFLTYFQNEAQLEKSRLLSDRFSAERPKGSFSTLEIQRTEQGDSAMYLCASSLGGGAYEQFFGPGTRLTVL.